This TCR beta chain was obtained from a study of CD8 T cells in Susac syndrome (dated by TCRdb to between 2018 and 2021). For the study in its entirety: Repertoire sequencing was used to test whether CD8+ T cell activation and differentiation in Susac syndrome was antigen driven. Clonality of the CD8+ T cell repertoire was compared between around eleven healthy donors, roughly 14 Susac syndrome patients and 15 or so multiple sclerosis patients. General study outcomes and caveats: The study acknowledged that relatively few individuals were included in the TCR sequencing and HLA analysis.

Comments on this clonotype: No antigen is known for it. No per-base quality is available; no much larger clone lies one base away.

RNA was extracted with the RNeasy kit and about 0.5 to 1 ug was reverse transcribed using random hexamers. TCR beta CDR3 regions were amplified with the immunoSEQ multiplex PCR assay covering 54 Vbeta and 13 Jbeta segments. To correct PCR amplification bias, a synthetic template baseline was used for both primer optimization and computational correction. On the study's bioinformatics: Reads were annotated to V, D and J genes per IMGT and analyzed with immunoSEQ Analyzer, keeping only productive sequences. To calculate clonality, Shannon entropy was normalized by log2 of the number of productive unique sequences and then subtracted from one. Public and private clones were assessed among the 100 most prevalent clones of each patient and control. A clone was defined as Susac-specific if it was absent from the healthy and MS cohorts, from roughly 990 published viral clones and from other ImmuneACCESS disease sequences. The public reads were run again by TCRdb, first through fastp at Q25 and then through MiXCR, and only productive beta chains were kept. One record per CDR3 amino acid sequence lists the most common genes and DNA. The V and J calls and clone size are TCRdb's, not the authors'. For this sample the table gives hundreds of thousands of distinct CDR3 sequences, of which 85% were detected only once. The biggest ten clones account for under 0.15% of the sample.

The V and J ends are trimmed by 7 bases and 1 base, leaving 19 bases between them. From the cysteine up to the phenylalanine, the CDR3 has a length of 17 residues. Only the CDR3 portion is preserved as DNA: 51 bases, with reading frame beginning at the first base. High-throughput TCR beta sequencing profiled peripheral blood CD8+ and CD4+ T cells from healthy donors, Susac syndrome patients and multiple sclerosis patients. Multiple sclerosis controls were treatment-naive patients with stable or active relapsing-remitting disease fulfilling revised McDonald criteria. Bulk CD8+ and CD4+ T cells were purified by magnetic negative isolation, while CD8+ TEMRA cells were enriched using FACS. Blood was collected in EDTA tubes and processed within 24 hours, with PBMCs isolated through density gradient centrifugation. PBMCs intended for TCR sequencing were frozen in liquid nitrogen and were later thawed in a 37 degrees C water bath. Purity of sorted or isolated CD4+, CD8+ and CD8+ TEMRA cells was at least 90%.

The TCR comes from a human donor with multiple sclerosis. The sample consisted of CD8+ T cells from PBMCs. This sequence uses TRBV12-3 or TRBV12-4 and TRBJ2-2; TRBD2 is a possible D gene, resting on 6 matching bases. The CDR3 region has the sequence CASTTSWGGKNTGELFF. The DNA sequence is given as TGTGCCAGCACCACAAGCTGGGGAGGCAAGAACACCGGGGAGCTGTTTTTT.